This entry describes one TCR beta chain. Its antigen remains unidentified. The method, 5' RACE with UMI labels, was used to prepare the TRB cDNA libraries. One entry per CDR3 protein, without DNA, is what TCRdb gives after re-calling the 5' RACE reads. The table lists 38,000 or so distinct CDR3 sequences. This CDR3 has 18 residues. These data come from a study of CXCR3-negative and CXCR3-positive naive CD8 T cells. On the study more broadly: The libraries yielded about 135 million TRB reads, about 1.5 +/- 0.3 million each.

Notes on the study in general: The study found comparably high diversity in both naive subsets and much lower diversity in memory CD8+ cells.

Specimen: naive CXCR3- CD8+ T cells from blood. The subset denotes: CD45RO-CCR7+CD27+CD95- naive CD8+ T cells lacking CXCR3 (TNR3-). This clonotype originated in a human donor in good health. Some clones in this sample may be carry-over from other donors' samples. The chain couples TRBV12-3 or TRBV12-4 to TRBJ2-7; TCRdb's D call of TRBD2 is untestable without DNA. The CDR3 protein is CASSLIASGGDSSYEQYF.